This T cell receptor (beta chain) is from a study of blood T cell repertoires in COVID-19. On the study more broadly: Samples of COVID-19 (acute and convalescent) were obtained from the United States, Italy and Spain. The cDNA or gDNA used as material had been derived from T cells, B-cell-depleted T cells, or PBMCs.

The CDR3 runs 15 residues. V was cut by 4 bases and J by 3 bases, with 13 bases left in between. Germline assignment: CDR1 SGHRS and CDR2 YFSETQ. This clone was seen a few times. In the original analysis: Amplifying reference gene primers gave estimates of nucleated cell counts. Libraries were prepared by immunoSEQ multiplex PCR; TCRdb keeps only in-frame clonotypes and omits some of them. V, J and clone size reflect that table, while D and trimming were determined from the DNA. Of 60,000 to 90,000 clones listed, 90% were seen once; the top ten hold roughly 0.72%. The TCR originated in a woman of 80 years or more with acute or convalescent COVID-19. Sequenced sample: peripheral blood. The chain joins TRBV5-1 to TRBJ1-4; tentatively, D is TRBD1 (6 bases). CDR3 nucleotides: TGCGCCAGCAGCCCAACCGGGACATCTAATGAAAAACTGTTTTTT. It encodes CASSPTGTSNEKLFF.